These 16 T cell receptor beta chains were all obtained from the same sample, sequenced in a study of CD8 T cells in ankylosing spondylitis. Broader study findings: For ankylosing spondylitis blood, a TCR beta motif of about eight highly homologous variants appeared characteristic.

These receptors are not linked to any known antigen. Via MiXCR, TCRdb re-called the 5' RACE reads, giving one row per CDR3 protein. The sample yields some 840,000 distinct CDR3 sequences, about 12% seen once. Source material: blood, either unsorted or a sorted T cell fraction (not recorded which). The receptors were sampled from a male donor with ankylosing spondylitis.

V is TRBV7-2 and J is TRBJ2-7; the D call may be TRBD1 or TRBD2 (5 bases each). The CDR3 totals 14 residues. Germline lookup yields CDR1 SGHTA and CDR2 FQGNSA. V was pared by 5 bases and J by 5 bases, with 16 bases between. CDR3 protein: CASSPEGWGHEQYF. Here the CDR3 DNA reads TGTGCCAGCAGCCCCGAGGGTTGGGGCCACGAGCAGTACTTC.

In its sample, this clonotype was seen many times. This sequence joins TRBV6-2 or TRBV6-3 and TRBJ2-7; 10 nucleotides match TRBD2. This CDR3 is 13 amino acids long. V shed 10 bases and J 6 bases; nucleotides not matched to a gene: 9. Germline V gives CDR1 MNHEY, CDR2 SVGEGT. CDR3: CATLAGAASEQYF. The CDR3 DNA reads as TGTGCCACCCTAGCGGGAGCAGCATCCGAGCAGTACTTC.

This clonotype has more than one count but fewer than ten. The CDR3 here is CAISAVVGPQETQYF. The CDR3 coding sequence is TGTGCCATCAGTGCGGTGGTCGGGCCACAAGAGACCCAGTACTTC. The chain couples TRBV10-3 to TRBJ2-5; D uncertain. Germline CDR1 ENHRY, CDR2 SYGVKD. The V and J ends lost 4 bases and 2 bases respectively, with 14 bases between them. The CDR3 runs 15 residues.

This clonotype was recorded many times. This rearrangement joins TRBV20-1 to TRBJ2-2; the match to TRBD2 covers 13 bases. Germline V gene data show CDR1 as DFQATT and CDR2 as SNEGSKA (reference sequence). This CDR3 is 12 amino acids long. With 5 bases clipped from V and 9 bases from J, the junction kept 0 bases outside the gene matches. CDR3 DNA sequence: TGCAGTGCTGGGACTAGCGGGAGGGAGCTGTTTTTT. Encoded protein: CSAGTSGRELFF.

This clonotype was counted many times. The J gene is TRBJ2-3, the V gene TRBV5-1; D is uncertain. Deletions cut 4 bases from V and 4 bases from J, with 16 bases between. This CDR3 is 15 amino acids long. CDR1 SGHRS and CDR2 YFSETQ come from the germline V gene. CDR3 nucleotide sequence: TGCGCCAGCAGCCCTAGTAGTAACCCGGCAGATACGCAGTATTTT. It specifies CASSPSSNPADTQYF.

The chain recombines TRBV6-2 or TRBV6-3 with TRBJ1-2; no definite D call. From germline, CDR1 is MNHEY and CDR2 SVGEGT. The CDR3 sequence is 14 residues long. V was trimmed by 6 bases and J by 6 bases, leaving 17 bases between them. The CDR3 coding sequence is TGTGCCAGCAGCCCCCTCCGGGCTGCGAATGGCTACACCTTC. It yields the protein CASSPLRAANGYTF.

This clonotype was seen a single time. The V gene is TRBV20-1, the J gene TRBJ2-3, with 9 bases lining up with TRBD1. The J segment lost 3 bases and the V segment lost 6 bases, leaving 7 bases of the junction unmatched. Germline values: CDR1 DFQATT, CDR2 SNEGSKA (reference sequence). The CDR3 covers 14 residues. For the CDR3, the DNA is TGCAGTGCGACGGACAGGGGTCGGACAGATACGCAGTATTTT. Translated, it gives CSATDRGRTDTQYF.

This clonotype was seen repeatedly, ten times or more. The chain carries TRBV12-3 or TRBV12-4 and TRBJ2-2, with D hard to call. V dropped 3 bases and J dropped 4 bases, with 9 bases sitting between them. This CDR3 is built from 14 residues. The CDR3 loop is CASSLGISTGELFF. The CDR3 bases are TGTGCCAGCAGTTTGGGAATTTCCACCGGGGAGCTGTTTTTT.

The CDR3 spells CASSSSLTGELFF. The CDR3 nucleotides read TGTGCCAGCAGCTCCAGCCTCACCGGGGAGCTGTTTTTT. The rearrangement links TRBV7-9 to TRBJ2-2; D is unresolved. In germline, CDR1 is SEHNR, CDR2 FQNEAQ (reference sequence). CDR3 length: 13 residues. Between the trimmed V and J ends, which lost 4 bases and 4 bases, there was a span of 7 bases.

The CDR3 bases are TGCAGCGTTGAACGGGCAGGGGGGAGCTATGGCTACACCTTC. It translates to CSVERAGGSYGYTF. The chain is built from TRBV29-1 and TRBJ1-2, with 7 bases that match TRBD1. This CDR3 comprises 14 residues. Germline loops: CDR1 SQVTM, CDR2 ANQGSEA. V trimming: 2 bases; J trimming: 4 bases; junction bases outside the gene matches: 7.

This chain joins TRBV7-2 and TRBJ1-5; perhaps TRBD1 as D (5 bases). Trimming took off 2 bases at V and 7 bases at J, with 12 bases between the two ends. The CDR3 is 14 amino acids. Looked up from germline, CDR1 is SGHTA and CDR2 is FQGNSA. DNA of the CDR3: TGTGCCAGCAGCTTATTCCAGGGTCGGCAGCCCCAGCATTTT. Encoded protein: CASSLFQGRQPQHF.

This clonotype was counted ten times or more. This sequence joins TRBV25-1 and TRBJ2-3; D unresolved. V shed 7 bases and J shed 6 bases, with 8 bases lying between them. CDR3 size: 11 residues. Germline V gives CDR1 MGHDK, CDR2 SYGVNS. This CDR3 is CASNARDTQYF. Written as DNA, the CDR3 is TGTGCCAGCAATGCAAGGGATACGCAGTATTTT.

This clonotype was counted a few times. The V gene is TRBV10-3, the J gene TRBJ2-1, with D maybe TRBD2 (7 bases). Germline lookup yields CDR1 ENHRY and CDR2 SYGVKD. This CDR3 contains 14 residues. The V and J ends lost 8 bases and 6 bases respectively, with 17 bases between them. This CDR3 is CAIGLGGGSNEQFF. CDR3 sequence (DNA): TGTGCCATCGGACTAGGAGGGGGGTCCAATGAGCAGTTCTTC.

This clonotype came up a few times. The chain joins TRBV4-3 to TRBJ2-7; D not resolved. Germline CDR1 and CDR2: LGHNA and YSLEER. The CDR3 runs to 14 residues. Between the trimmed V and J ends, which lost 0 bases and 3 bases, there was a span of 9 bases. CDR3 amino acids: CASSQDWVGYEQYF. CDR3 nucleotides: TGCGCCAGCAGCCAAGACTGGGTGGGCTACGAGCAGTACTTC.

A few counts support this clonotype. This chain connects TRBV20-1 to TRBJ2-5; no definite D call. Germline V lookup: CDR1 DFQATT, CDR2 SNEGSKA (reference sequence). The CDR3 extends over 12 amino acids. V lost 6 bases to trimming and J lost 7 bases, with 15 bases between them. CDR3 residues: CSASRLLRTQYF. The CDR3 DNA follows: TGCAGTGCCTCGAGACTCCTGCGGACCCAGTACTTC.

As concerns this clonotype: One base away lies a much larger clone, so this may be a sequencing read error. The V and J genes are TRBV5-5 and TRBJ2-1; D may be TRBD1 or TRBD2 (5 bases each). The CDR3 is 12 residues long. In germline, CDR1 is SGHKS, CDR2 YYEKEE (reference sequence). Here the CDR3 reads CAISLGEQKQFF. The CDR3 DNA sequence: TGTGCCATCAGCTTGGGGGAGCAGAAGCAGTTCTTC.